The following is a T cell receptor (beta chain) sequence with its context. Antigen unknown. This sample is part of a study of a mutant IDH1 vaccine in newly diagnosed glioma. The overall study: Vaccination began 4-6 weeks post radiotherapy alone, or with temozolomide cycles. Treated patients showed a male proportion of about 60%, a female proportion of about 40%, and a mean age of approximately 40 years.

Study-level findings and limits: Induction of immune responses by the vaccine occurred in about 95% of patients.

The CDR3 extends over 15 amino acids. In germline, CDR1 is SGHRS, CDR2 YFSETQ. V dropped 1 base and J dropped 7; count of bases not matched to a gene: 6. Clones were read by immunoSEQ multiplex PCR, and TCRdb kept only the in-frame ones, dropping some. The sample shows 31,000 or so clones, roughly 80% of them seen only once. The time point here: week 47, end of study. With topical imiquimod, each dose of the vaccine consisted of 300 ug of mutant IDH1 20-mer peptide. The V call is TRBV5-1, the J call TRBJ1-2; the match to TRBD1 covers 11 bases. Here the sequenced sample was PBMCs, taken from a glioma patient whose treatment included an IDH1 peptide vaccine. The TCR was taken from a man aged 25 to 45 with glioma. CDR3 DNA sequence: TGCGCCAGCAGCTTGAATCAGGGACAGGGGGGTGGCTACACCTTC. It translates to CASSLNQGQGGGYTF.